What follows describes a single T cell receptor beta chain. As yet, its antigen is unknown. Germline lookup yields CDR1 ENHRY and CDR2 SYGVKD. This CDR3 has 14 amino acids. This sample was taken from a study of T cells expressing NK-cell markers. Turning to the study itself: Sorted CD3+CD56+NKG2C+, CD3+CD56+NKG2C- and CD3+CD56-NKG2C+ T cells provided the TCR beta repertoires.

It was by 5'RACE template switching with UMIs that TCR beta cDNA was made. TCRdb reworked the 5' RACE reads into one entry per CDR3 protein, no DNA. The data show around 550,000 distinct CDR3 sequences, and the top ten clones hold roughly 3.6%. Study observations and caveats: A range of roughly 1.0-8% of CD8+ T cells consisted of dominant NKG2C+ clonotypes in more than five donors. The study did not resolve the HCMV specificity of expanded NKG2C+ T cell clones.

The rearrangement links TRBV10-3 to TRBJ2-1; the TCRdb call, TRBD2, lacks DNA for checking. Sequenced sample: blood T cells: a sorted CD56 or NKG2C T cell subset, CD4+ or CD8+ T cells, or bulk PBMC T cells (not recorded which). The receptor's source is a man younger than 35 in good health. The CDR3 region is CAISELGGASEQFF.